In its sample, the clone carrying this TCR beta chain was seen a few times. The germline V gene has CDR1 SGHNT and CDR2 YYREEE (reference sequence). CDR3 size: 14 residues. V lost 1 base to trimming and J lost 0 bases, with 7 bases between them. This entry belongs to a study of shared clonotypes between healthy human individuals. Whole-study context: Donors were a couple of women and three men aged 18 to 49.

Profiled with immunoSEQ multiplex PCR; TCRdb holds only in-frame clones, not every one. This sample yields nearly 1,000,000 clones, of which 70% to 85% are seen a single time; about 1.5% belongs to the top ten. This chain connects TRBV5-4 to TRBJ1-1; no definite D call. This TCR was sampled from a man between 18 and 29 years old in good health. The specimen was memory CD4+ T cells sorted from blood. Subset: CD45RA-negative fraction. This chain's CDR3 is CASSLTSMNTEAFF. The CDR3 nucleotides are TGTGCCAGCAGCTTGACAAGCATGAACACTGAAGCTTTCTTT.